These T cell receptor beta chains were read from a single sample in a study of blood T cell repertoires in COVID-19. The protocol was immunoSEQ multiplex PCR, while the TCRdb copy is restricted to in-frame clones and leaves out a portion. The repertoire holds around 310,000 clones, with roughly 90% as singletons. The sample taken for sequencing was peripheral blood. The receptors come from a woman aged 55 to 70 with acute or convalescent COVID-19. Each CDR3 is given with its conserved first and last residue. Fields, in order: D gene, clone size, J gene, V gene, CDR3 protein, CDR3 DNA. A D gene is named only where the DNA matches it firmly. Clone size, where shown, is once, few, many, or a class for clones that have expanded.

>TRBD1|.|TRBJ1-6|TRBV27
CASSFSGQGASKPPYNSPLHF
TGTGCCAGCAGTTTTTCTGGACAGGGGGCTTCGAAGCCCCCCTATAATTCACCCCTCCACTTT
>.|few|TRBJ2-5|TRBV4-3
CASSQVGGGETQYF
TGCGCCAGCAGCCAAGTCGGGGGAGGAGAGACCCAGTACTTC
>TRBD1|.|TRBJ1-4|TRBV29-1
CSVDDRGASEKLFF
TGCAGCGTCGACGACAGGGGGGCGTCTGAAAAACTGTTTTTT
>TRBD2|once|TRBJ2-5|TRBV5-4
CASSLDPGGRETQYF
TGTGCCAGCAGCTTGGACCCGGGGGGACGAGAGACCCAGTACTTC
>.|.|TRBJ1-2|TRBV9
CASSVAQGGYGYTF
TGTGCCAGCAGCGTAGCCCAGGGCGGCTATGGCTACACCTTC
>.|.|TRBJ2-1|TRBV27
CASSFRRGQSSYNEQFF
TGTGCCAGCAGTTTCAGAAGGGGCCAGAGCTCCTACAATGAGCAGTTCTTC
>TRBD1|.|TRBJ1-4|TRBV28
CASSSKYVPGQGKLFF
TGTGCCAGCAGTTCTAAATACGTCCCGGGACAGGGGAAACTGTTTTTT
>TRBD2|.|TRBJ2-5|TRBV18
CASSPLAGSQETQYF
TGTGCCAGCTCACCTCTAGCGGGGAGCCAAGAGACCCAGTACTTC
>TRBD1|.|TRBJ2-3|TRBV9
CASSLRQGSTDTQYF
TGTGCCAGCAGCCTCCGACAGGGGAGTACGGATACGCAGTATTTT
>.|.|TRBJ2-1|TRBV12-1
CASSPWTVGEQFF
TGTGCCAGCAGCCCGTGGACAGTTGGTGAGCAGTTCTTC
>.|.|TRBJ2-7|TRBV12-2
CASRPREQYF
TGTGCAAGTCGCCCCCGGGAGCAGTACTTC
>TRBD1|.|TRBJ2-1|TRBV28
CASSRQGFYNEQFF
TGTGCCAGCAGTAGACAGGGCTTCTACAATGAGCAGTTCTTC
>TRBD2|.|TRBJ2-4|TRBV18
CASSQRLAGAHEDIQYF
TGTGCCAGCTCACAAAGACTAGCGGGAGCCCACGAAGACATTCAGTACTTC
>TRBD1|.|TRBJ2-2|TRBV4-1
CASSQWTGRRTGELFF
TGCGCCAGCAGCCAATGGACAGGGAGGCGCACCGGGGAGCTGTTTTTT
>TRBD1|.|TRBJ2-3|TRBV29-1
CSVDPPPGTGVADTQYF
TGCAGCGTTGACCCACCCCCCGGGACAGGGGTGGCAGATACGCAGTATTTT
>TRBD2|once|TRBJ2-1|TRBV7-8
CASRLDRGLGHYNEQFF
TGTGCCAGCAGATTAGACCGGGGACTAGGCCACTACAATGAGCAGTTCTTC
>TRBD1|.|TRBJ1-2|TRBV4-2
CASSPTTGLSNYGYTF
TGTGCCAGCAGCCCAACGACAGGGCTTTCTAACTATGGCTACACCTTC
>.|.|TRBJ2-5|TRBV4-1
CASSQEGGATQETQYF
TGCGCCAGCAGCCAAGAAGGGGGGGCGACTCAAGAGACCCAGTACTTC
>.|.|TRBJ1-4|TRBV5-8
CAWYTDEKLFF
TGTGCCTGGTATACGGATGAAAAACTGTTTTTT
>TRBD1|.|TRBJ2-2|TRBV27
CASAGQGATGELFF
TGTGCCAGTGCCGGACAGGGGGCGACCGGGGAGCTGTTTTTT
>TRBD2|.|TRBJ2-7|TRBV7-8
CASIKPGTSGAYEQYF
TGTGCCAGCATAAAACCCGGGACTAGCGGGGCCTACGAGCAGTACTTC
>TRBD2|.|TRBJ2-2|TRBV19
CASSPKGLAGANTGELFF
TGTGCCAGTAGTCCGAAGGGACTAGCGGGAGCGAACACCGGGGAGCTGTTTTTT
>.|.|TRBJ2-5|TRBV12-3/TRBV12-4
CASSRYQETQYF
TGTGCCAGCAGCCGGTACCAAGAGACCCAGTACTTC
>.|.|TRBJ2-2|TRBV5-1
CASSLAQGSMNTGELFF
TGCGCCAGCAGCTTGGCTCAGGGGTCGATGAACACCGGGGAGCTGTTTTTT
>TRBD1|.|TRBJ1-5|TRBV6-5
CASRPRDRLDQPQHF
TGTGCCAGCAGACCCCGGGACAGGCTTGATCAGCCCCAGCATTTT
>TRBD1|.|TRBJ2-1|TRBV11-2
CASSGQGTRDEQFF
TGTGCCAGCAGCGGACAGGGAACCCGGGATGAGCAGTTCTTC
>.|.|TRBJ2-7|TRBV27
CASSLRRGGEQYF
TGTGCCAGCAGTTTACGCAGGGGCGGTGAGCAGTACTTC
>TRBD2|.|TRBJ2-2|TRBV11-3
CASGREAGGELFF
TGTGCCAGCGGGAGGGAGGCCGGCGGGGAGCTGTTTTTT
>.|once|TRBJ1-5|TRBV6-1
CASSDAEHQPQHF
TGTGCCAGCAGTGACGCGGAGCATCAGCCCCAGCATTTT
>.|.|TRBJ1-5|TRBV18
CASSRLRDSISNQPQHF
TGTGCCAGCTCAAGACTCCGGGACTCTATAAGCAATCAGCCCCAGCATTTT
>TRBD1|once|TRBJ1-2|TRBV27
CASAGTGGFYGYTF
TGTGCCAGCGCCGGGACAGGGGGTTTCTATGGCTACACCTTC
>TRBD1|.|TRBJ1-3|TRBV6-5
CASRADRVGNTIYF
TGTGCCAGCAGGGCGGACAGGGTTGGAAACACCATATATTTT
>.|once|TRBJ1-2|TRBV12-3/TRBV12-4
CASSYRDNYGYTF
TGTGCCAGCAGCTACAGAGACAACTATGGCTACACCTTC
>TRBD1|.|TRBJ1-2|TRBV15
CATSQDRAHYGYTF
TGTGCCACCAGTCAGGACAGGGCACACTATGGCTACACCTTC
>TRBD2|.|TRBJ2-2|TRBV19
CASRPSSGGTGELFF
TGTGCCAGTAGACCGTCTAGCGGGGGCACCGGGGAGCTGTTTTTT
>.|.|TRBJ1-4|TRBV2
CASSVRVEKLFF
TGTGCCAGCAGTGTGCGGGTAGAAAAACTGTTTTTT
>.|.|TRBJ1-5|TRBV7-8
CASSLVGSPGVIAQHF
TGTGCCAGCAGCTTAGTTGGGTCCCCCGGGGTCATAGCCCAGCATTTT
>TRBD1|.|TRBJ2-2|TRBV29-1
CSVDRANTGELFF
TGCAGCGTGGACAGGGCGAACACCGGGGAGCTGTTTTTT
>TRBD2|.|TRBJ2-5|TRBV10-3
CAIRGTSEETQYF
TGTGCCATCCGCGGGACTAGCGAGGAGACCCAGTACTTC
>TRBD1|.|TRBJ1-2|TRBV7-9
CASSTPGTGYGYTF
TGTGCCAGCAGTACCCCCGGGACAGGGTATGGCTACACCTTC
>TRBD1|.|TRBJ2-7|TRBV19
CASHSGQGVYEQYF
TGTGCCAGTCATTCAGGACAGGGCGTCTACGAGCAGTACTTC
>.|.|TRBJ2-3|TRBV5-3
CARSLPGSLRRTDTQYF
TGTGCCAGAAGCTTGCCGGGGTCTCTACGACGCACAGATACGCAGTATTTT
>TRBD1|once|TRBJ1-6|TRBV24-1
CATSAATGGRNSPLHF
TGTGCCACCAGTGCCGCGACAGGGGGCCGTAATTCACCCCTCCACTTT
>TRBD2|once|TRBJ2-7|TRBV28
CASSLPGLAGVEQYF
TGTGCCAGCAGTTTACCGGGACTAGCGGGGGTCGAGCAGTACTTC
>TRBD2|.|TRBJ2-1|TRBV29-1
CSVTRTSGGNEQFF
TGCAGCGTGACGAGGACTAGCGGGGGGAATGAGCAGTTCTTC
>.|.|TRBJ2-2|TRBV7-7
CASSPGSQGGTGELFF
TGTGCCAGCAGCCCCGGCTCGCAGGGGGGAACCGGGGAGCTGTTTTTT